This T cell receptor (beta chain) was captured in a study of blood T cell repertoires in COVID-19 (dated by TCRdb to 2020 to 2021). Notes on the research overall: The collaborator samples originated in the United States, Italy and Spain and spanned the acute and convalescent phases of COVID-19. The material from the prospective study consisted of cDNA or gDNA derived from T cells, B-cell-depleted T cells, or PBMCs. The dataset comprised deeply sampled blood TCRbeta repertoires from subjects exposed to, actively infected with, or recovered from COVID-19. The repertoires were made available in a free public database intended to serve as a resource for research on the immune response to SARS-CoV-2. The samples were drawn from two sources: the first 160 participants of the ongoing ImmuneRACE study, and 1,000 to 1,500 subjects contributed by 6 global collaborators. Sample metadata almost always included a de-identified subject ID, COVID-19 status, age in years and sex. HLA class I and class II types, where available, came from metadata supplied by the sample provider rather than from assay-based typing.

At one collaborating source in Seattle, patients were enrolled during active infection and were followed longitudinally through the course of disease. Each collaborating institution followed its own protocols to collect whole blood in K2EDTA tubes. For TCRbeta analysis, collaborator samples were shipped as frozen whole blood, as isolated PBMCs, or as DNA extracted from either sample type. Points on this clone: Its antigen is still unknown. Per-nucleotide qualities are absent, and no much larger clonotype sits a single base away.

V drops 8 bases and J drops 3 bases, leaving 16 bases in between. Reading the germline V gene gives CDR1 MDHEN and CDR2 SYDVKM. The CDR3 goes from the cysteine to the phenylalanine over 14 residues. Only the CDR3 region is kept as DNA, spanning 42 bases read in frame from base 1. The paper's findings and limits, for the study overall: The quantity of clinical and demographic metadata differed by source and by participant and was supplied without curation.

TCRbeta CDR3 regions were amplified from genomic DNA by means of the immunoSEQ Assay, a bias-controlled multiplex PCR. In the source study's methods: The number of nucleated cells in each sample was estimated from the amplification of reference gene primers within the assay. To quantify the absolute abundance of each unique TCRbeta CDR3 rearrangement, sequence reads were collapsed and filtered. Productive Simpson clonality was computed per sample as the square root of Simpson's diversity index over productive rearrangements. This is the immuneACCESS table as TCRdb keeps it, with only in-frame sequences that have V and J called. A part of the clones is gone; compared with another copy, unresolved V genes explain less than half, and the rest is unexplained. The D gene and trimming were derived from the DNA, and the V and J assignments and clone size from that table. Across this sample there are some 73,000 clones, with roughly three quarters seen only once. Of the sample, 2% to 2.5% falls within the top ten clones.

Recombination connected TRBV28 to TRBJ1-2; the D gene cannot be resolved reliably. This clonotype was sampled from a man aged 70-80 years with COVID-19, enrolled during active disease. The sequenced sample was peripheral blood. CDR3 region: CASGPGQNHYGYTF. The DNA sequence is TGTGCCAGCGGCCCAGGCCAGAACCACTATGGCTACACCTTC.